The rows below give T cell receptor beta chains drawn from one sample of a study of sequential checkpoint blockade in melanoma. Profiling relied on immunoSEQ multiplex PCR, and the TCRdb table lists in-frame clones only, not all of them. The sample holds over 6,000 clones, approximately 78% seen once. The sequencing used CD8+ T cells sorted from blood (inferred from file names), collected from a patient given nivolumab and ipilimumab in sequence. Source of these receptors: a human donor with melanoma. The CDR3 runs from the conserved cysteine through the conserved F or W. A D gene is named only where the DNA matches it firmly. Clone size is stated in some rows and not others, as once, few, many or a class when expanded.

V gene,J gene,D gene,clone size,CDR3 DNA,CDR3 protein
TRBV6-5,TRBJ2-5,NA,NA,TGTGCCAGCAGTTACCGTCCAGGGGTGCGGCAAGGGACCCAGTACTTC,CASSYRPGVRQGTQYF
TRBV9,TRBJ1-4,TRBD1,NA,TGTGCCAGCAGCGTTACCCCACAGGGGAGGAACGAAAAACTGTTTTTT,CASSVTPQGRNEKLFF
TRBV6-4,TRBJ2-2,TRBD2,NA,TGTGCCAGCAGCCCAGCGGGAGGGGACACCGGGGAGCTGTTTTTT,CASSPAGGDTGELFF
TRBV27,TRBJ1-5,NA,once,TGTGCCAGCAGTTTATGGGGGCCCAATCAGCCCCAGCATTTT,CASSLWGPNQPQHF
TRBV27,TRBJ2-1,NA,NA,TGTGCCAGCAGTTTAGGACACTACAATGAGCAGTTCTTC,CASSLGHYNEQFF
TRBV7-8,TRBJ1-1,NA,few,TGTGCCAGCAGCTCATCCAGGAACACTGAAGCTTTCTTT,CASSSSRNTEAFF
TRBV7-9,TRBJ2-2,TRBD2,NA,TGTGCCAGCAGCACACTAGCGGGAGATGGCGGGGAGCTGTTTTTT,CASSTLAGDGGELFF
TRBV27,TRBJ2-7,NA,NA,TGTGCCAGCAGCCAAAAGGCAGGACTCTTCCACGAGCAGTACTTC,CASSQKAGLFHEQYF
TRBV19,TRBJ2-5,TRBD2,NA,TGTGCCAGTACGGGAGTAGCGGGAGGGCCGACGGGAGAGACCCAGTACTTC,CASTGVAGGPTGETQYF
TRBV14,TRBJ2-7,NA,NA,TGTGCCAGCAGCCAAGGGGGACATTTTTACTTC,CASSQGGHFYF
TRBV5-1,TRBJ2-1,TRBD2,NA,TGCGCCAGCAGCTTGCGAATCGCGGGAGGGCCGGGGTATGAGCAGTTCTTC,CASSLRIAGGPGYEQFF
TRBV7-9,TRBJ2-7,TRBD2,few,TGTGCCAGCAGCTACCGGACTAGCGAACTGTACGAGCAGTACTTC,CASSYRTSELYEQYF
TRBV5-6,TRBJ2-7,NA,few,TGTGCCAGCAGCCAAGCGGGCAGCTCCTACGAGCAGTACTTC,CASSQAGSSYEQYF
TRBV27,TRBJ2-1,TRBD2,NA,TGTGCCAGCAGTCCCCGCCCGGACAGGGTGGCTAGCGGGAGTGATGAGCAGTTCTTC,CASSPRPDRVASGSDEQFF
TRBV6-5,TRBJ2-3,NA,few,TGTGCCAGCAGTGGGGGCGGTGGGGGCCCAGATACGCAGTATTTT,CASSGGGGGPDTQYF
TRBV18,TRBJ2-2,NA,NA,TGTGCCAGCTCACCACCTCTGCGGCGAGACACCGGGGAGCTGTTTTTT,CASSPPLRRDTGELFF
TRBV7-9,TRBJ1-1,TRBD1,NA,TGTGCCAGCAGCATCGACACTACAGGGGCCCTCTTCGAAGCTTTCTTT,CASSIDTTGALFEAFF
TRBV7-8,TRBJ2-1,NA,NA,TGTGCCAGCAGCTGGGGGCCAGGGTCGAGCGATGAGCAGTTCTTC,CASSWGPGSSDEQFF
TRBV27,TRBJ2-1,TRBD2,NA,TGTGCCAGCAGTTCGTCAGCGGGAGGGGCCTACAATGAGCAGTTCTTC,CASSSSAGGAYNEQFF
TRBV19,TRBJ2-1,NA,NA,TGTGCCAGTAGTATAGGTGGCGGGTGGCAGTTCTTC,CASSIGGGWQFF
TRBV27,TRBJ2-7,NA,NA,TGTGCCAGCAGTCCGAGTCGAATCTACGAGCAGTACTTC,CASSPSRIYEQYF
TRBV7-2,TRBJ2-7,TRBD2,NA,TGTGCCAGCAGCTCAGGCAAGCGGGAGTCCTTCGAGCAGTACTTC,CASSSGKRESFEQYF
TRBV9,TRBJ2-2,TRBD2,NA,TGTGCCAGCAGCGTAGGGGGTGGGCTAGCGGGAAGGACCGGGGAGCTGTTTTTT,CASSVGGGLAGRTGELFF
TRBV27,TRBJ2-2,NA,NA,TGTGCCAGCAAAAATGGGGGCCACGGGGAGCTGTTTTTT,CASKNGGHGELFF
TRBV9,TRBJ2-3,TRBD2,NA,TGTGCCAGCAGCGTCTATAGCGGGAGGGCGGTAGATACGCAGTATTTT,CASSVYSGRAVDTQYF
TRBV5-4,TRBJ2-1,TRBD2,once,TGTGCCAGCAGCGGGGGACTAGCGGGAGGGAATGAGCAGTTCTTC,CASSGGLAGGNEQFF
TRBV19,TRBJ1-6,TRBD1,NA,TGTGCCAGTAGACGGGGGACAGGGCTGAGCTCCCATAATTCACCCCTCCACTTT,CASRRGTGLSSHNSPLHF
TRBV6-1,TRBJ2-7,NA,NA,TGTGCCAGCGGCGGAGGAACGGGATACGAGCAGTACTTC,CASGGGTGYEQYF